The 10 T cell receptor beta chains given below trace back to one sample, sequenced in a study of human T cells and chemical hapten exposure. TCRdb reanalysed the RACE reads using MiXCR and keeps one entry per CDR3 protein. The data contain roughly 130,000 distinct CDR3 sequences, roughly 9% of them singletons. Time point denoted: healthy volunteer bleed at 2 weeks. Unfractionated whole blood was the source of the extracted total RNA. Sequencing was done on a sample of whole blood. These receptors all stem from a male donor in good health. Some clones in this sample may be carry-over from other donors' samples.

This clonotype appeared many times. The rearrangement links TRBV7-6 to TRBJ2-5, with 11 bases fitting TRBD2. The CDR3 runs 16 residues. With V trimmed by 4 bases and J by 0 bases, 4 bases remained unmatched. CDR1 and CDR2 (germline): SGHVS, FNYEAQ. The CDR3 sequence is CASSSRLAGNQETQYF. In nucleotides, the CDR3 is TGTGCCAGCAGCTCCCGACTAGCGGGAAACCAAGAGACCCAGTACTTC. Variable domain in full (rest from reference TRBV7-6 and TRBJ2-5): GAGVSQSPRYKVTKRGQDVALRCDPISGHVSLYWYRQALGQGPEFLTYFNYEAQQDKSGLPNDRFSAERPEGSISTLTIQRTEQRDSAMYRCASSSRLAGNQETQYFGPGTRLLVL.

A single count supports this clonotype. The chain employs TRBV3-1 and TRBJ2-1; a possible D gene is TRBD1 (6 bases). Trimming left V 0 bases short and J 0 bases short, with 9 bases between. There are 16 residues in the CDR3. Germline-derived CDR1 and CDR2 are LGHDT and YNNKEL (reference sequence). The CDR3 loop reads CASSQDGQSSYNEQFF. The CDR3 bases are TGTGCCAGCAGCCAAGATGGACAGAGCTCCTACAATGAGCAGTTCTTC.

This chain uses TRBV7-2 with TRBJ1-5, with 9 positions matching TRBD1. The junction had 18 bases not matched to a gene; V was cut back by 5 bases and J by 4 bases. Germline values: CDR1 SGHTA, CDR2 FQGNSA. The CDR3 is made up of 19 amino acids. CDR3 in amino acids: CASSLYTRTGANRNQPQHF. The CDR3 nucleotides read TGTGCCAGCAGCCTGTATACCAGGACAGGGGCAAACAGGAATCAGCCCCAGCATTTT. The complete variable domain, with remaining parts taken from reference TRBV7-2 and TRBJ1-5, reads GAGVSQSPSNKVTEKGKDVELRCDPISGHTALYWYRQSLGQGLEFLIYFQGNSAPDKSGLPSDRFSAERTGGSVSTLTIQRTQQEDSAVYLCASSLYTRTGANRNQPQHFGDGTRLSIL.

The chain employs TRBV20-1 and TRBJ2-4; 7 nucleotides match TRBD2. CDR3 length equals 19 residues. Germline values: CDR1 DFQATT, CDR2 SNEGSKA (reference sequence). Trimming took 3 bases from V and 2 from J; bases not matched to a gene: 19. Written as DNA, the CDR3 is TGCAGTGCTAGCGGGGGGAGATTGGGCAGGCCTCTTCCCAAAAACATTCAGTACTTC. Translation: CSASGGRLGRPLPKNIQYF.

This clonotype occurred many times. The rearrangement joins TRBV2 to TRBJ2-1, with TRBD2 matching 11 bases. This CDR3 comprises 18 residues. CDR1 SNHLY and CDR2 FYNNEI come from the germline V gene. Trimming removed 4 bases from V and 5 bases from J; junction bases left unmatched: 13. This CDR3 reads CASSGTSGWQGENNEQFF. The CDR3 DNA follows: TGTGCCAGCAGTGGGACTAGCGGGTGGCAGGGAGAAAACAATGAGCAGTTCTTC.

This clonotype showed up just a few times. The chain carries TRBV2 and TRBJ2-4; weak D call: TRBD2 (6 bases). The CDR3 is 13 residues long. V was cut by 4 bases and J by 5 bases, with 9 bases left in between. The germline V gene encodes CDR1 SNHLY and CDR2 FYNNEI. CDR3 residues: CASSVWGENIQYF. The CDR3 DNA is TGTGCCAGCAGTGTCTGGGGGGAAAACATTCAGTACTTC.

This clonotype came up a few times. The chain carries TRBV5-1 and TRBJ1-6, with D maybe TRBD1 (6 bases). The CDR3 is made up of 15 amino acids. Germline values: CDR1 SGHRS, CDR2 YFSETQ. Trimming took off 4 bases at V and 7 bases at J, with 15 bases between the two ends. CDR3 bases: TGCGCCAGCAGCGACGGGACATCTGGCAATTCACCCCTCCACTTT. It codes for CASSDGTSGNSPLHF.

The chain employs TRBV29-1 and TRBJ2-1; D is unclear. Trimming took 7 bases from V and 7 from J, leaving 14 bases between them. The CDR3 runs to 12 residues. Germline V gene lookup returns CDR1 SQVTM and CDR2 ANQGSEA. CDR3 in amino acids: CSAMMTVNEQFF. The CDR3 DNA reads as TGCAGCGCCATGATGACCGTGAATGAGCAGTTCTTC.

This clonotype has only a few counts. The chain carries TRBV6-6 and TRBJ2-1, with a weak D call TRBD2 (5 bases). CDR1 and CDR2 (germline): MNHNY, SVGAGI (reference sequence). The CDR3 consists of 14 residues. The V gene lost 0 bases and the J gene lost 7 bases, with 10 bases spanning the gap. The DNA for the CDR3 is TGTGCCAGCAGTTACTCCCCCGGCGGGAATGAGCAGTTCTTC. This translates into CASSYSPGGNEQFF.

The sample holds a few counts of this clonotype. The chain couples TRBV12-5 to TRBJ1-5; 7 nucleotides align to TRBD1. This CDR3 has 20 amino acids. The J segment lost 0 bases and the V segment lost 0 bases, leaving 14 bases of the junction unmatched. Germline lookup yields CDR1 LGHNT and CDR2 FRNRAP. As DNA, the CDR3 is TGTGCTAGTGGTTTGGTGGTACCGATCCCGGGACAGTATAGCAATCAGCCCCAGCATTTT. Protein: CASGLVVPIPGQYSNQPQHF.